This TCR beta chain came from a study of CD8+ T cells in alopecia areata. Study as a whole: Patients in the treated group were given tofacitinib by mouth, 5 to 10 mg twice a day. Study-wide results and limits: Scalp sample data also include resident alphabeta T cells from normal skin.

The CDR3 consists of 14 residues. CDR1 is SNHLY and CDR2 is FYNNEI in the germline V gene. V trimming: 7 bases; J trimming: 1 base; junction bases outside the gene matches: 6. Peripheral blood and lesional scalp punch biopsies came from alopecia areata patients. Sorting of PBMCs yielded the CD4+ and CD8+ T cells. As the sequencing template, cDNA was produced by extracting RNA and reverse transcribing it. Produced via immunoSEQ multiplex PCR; TCRdb's table is partial and in-frame only. Of over 100,000 clones listed, approximately 49% are singletons. A note on this clone: The antigen remains unidentified.

The receptor was derived from a human donor with alopecia areata. The V gene is TRBV2, the J gene TRBJ2-5; 7 positions match TRBD1. The specimen was CD8+ T cells sorted from blood, collected at week 0. The CDR3 loop reads CASNPRDSQETQYF. DNA of the CDR3: TGTGCCAGCAACCCCCGGGACAGCCAAGAGACCCAGTACTTC.